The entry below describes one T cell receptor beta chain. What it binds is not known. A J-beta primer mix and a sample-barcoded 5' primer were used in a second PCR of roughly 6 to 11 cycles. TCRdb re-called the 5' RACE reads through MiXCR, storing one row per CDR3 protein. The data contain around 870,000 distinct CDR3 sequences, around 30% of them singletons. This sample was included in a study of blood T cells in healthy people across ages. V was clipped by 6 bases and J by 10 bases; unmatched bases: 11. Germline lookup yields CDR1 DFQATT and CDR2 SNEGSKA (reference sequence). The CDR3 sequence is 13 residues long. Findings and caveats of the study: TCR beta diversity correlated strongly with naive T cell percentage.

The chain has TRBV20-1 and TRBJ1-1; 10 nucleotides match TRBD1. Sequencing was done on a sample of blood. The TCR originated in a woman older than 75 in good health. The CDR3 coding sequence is TGCAGTGCGGGGGATTCCGGGACAGGGGCAGCTTTCTTT. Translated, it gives CSAGDSGTGAAFF.